Below, 30 T cell receptor beta chains from the same sample are listed, as sequenced in a study of T cells in Graves' hyperthyroidism and ophthalmopathy. Authors of the study amplified TCR beta CDR3 regions from RNA transcripts. First-round RT-PCR of the TCR CDR3 relied on the HTBI primer set. TCRdb re-called the multiplex PCR reads with MiXCR, one entry per CDR3 protein. The profile covers 490,000 or so distinct CDR3 sequences, with around a fifth appearing a single time and 49% taken by the ten largest. Specimen: blood. These receptors came from a woman in her 70s with Graves' ophthalmopathy.

V gene TRBV19 combines with J gene TRBJ1-4, with D possibly matching TRBD1 (6 bases). Germline V lookup: CDR1 LNHDA, CDR2 SQIVND (reference sequence). The CDR3 has 15 amino acids. V dropped 4 bases and J dropped 2 bases, with 11 bases sitting between them. The CDR3 region has the DNA TGTGCCAGTAGTAGGGGGCAGGAGACTAATGAAAAACTGTTTTTT. Its protein product is CASSRGQETNEKLFF.

The gene calls are TRBV6-2 or TRBV6-3 and TRBJ2-1; 10 nucleotides line up with TRBD2. The CDR3 spans 15 residues. Germline CDR1 and CDR2: MNHEY and SVGEGT. The V gene end was trimmed by 6 bases and the J gene end by 7 bases; junction bases not matched to a gene: 9. In nucleotides, the CDR3 is TGTGCCAGCAGCGAGGGGACTAGCGCTTTGAATGAGCAGTTCTTC. This translates into CASSEGTSALNEQFF.

The rearrangement links TRBV28 to TRBJ1-1, with 7 bases identical to TRBD1. This CDR3 comprises 12 residues. Looked up from germline, CDR1 is MDHEN and CDR2 is SYDVKM. Trimming at V came to 3 bases and at J to 11 bases, leaving 6 bases not matched to a gene. CDR3 sequence (DNA): TGTGCCAGCAGTTTGAAGGGGGCGGGGGCTTTCTTT. Translating gives CASSLKGAGAFF.

The chain joins TRBV20-1 to TRBJ1-2; weak D call: TRBD1 (5 bases). Trimming left V 5 bases short and J 2 bases short, with 15 bases between. In germline, CDR1 is DFQATT, CDR2 SNEGSKA (reference sequence). This CDR3 comprises 14 residues. The CDR3: CSAVDRGKNYGYTF. Written as DNA, the CDR3 is TGCAGTGCTGTCGACCGGGGCAAAAACTATGGCTACACCTTC.

The V and J genes are TRBV9 and TRBJ2-7, with no clear D. The germline V gene has CDR1 SGDLS and CDR2 YYNGEE. The CDR3 spans 14 residues. Trimming removed 0 bases from V and 2 bases from J, with 9 bases in between. The CDR3 loop reads CASSVDTVTYEQYF. In DNA, the CDR3 is TGTGCCAGCAGCGTAGATACAGTTACCTACGAGCAGTACTTC.

There are many counts of this clonotype. In DNA, the CDR3 is TGTGCCAGCAGCTTACGAGCTGGGGAGCTGTTTTTT. Translation gives CASSLRAGELFF. The chain is built from TRBV7-8 and TRBJ2-2; no clear D. V lost 2 bases, J lost 8 bases, and 6 bases lay in between. This CDR3 has 12 residues. The germline gives CDR1 SGHVS, CDR2 FQNEAQ. Full variable domain (rest looked up from reference TRBV7-8 and TRBJ2-2): GAGVSQSPRYKVAKRGQDVALRCDPISGHVSLFWYQQALGQGPEFLTYFQNEAQLDKSGLPSDRFFAERPEGSVSTLKIQRTQQEDSAVYLCASSLRAGELFFGEGSRLTVL.

The chain uses TRBV6-1 and TRBJ2-7; 15 bases match TRBD2. Germline CDR1 and CDR2: MNHNS and SASEGT. This CDR3 region has 18 residues. After removal of 5 bases from V and 4 bases from J, the junction contained 12 bases not matched to a gene. The CDR3 spells CASSTGLAGGRPLYEQYF. The CDR3 nucleotides are TGTGCCAGCAGTACCGGACTAGCGGGAGGGCGTCCTTTATACGAGCAGTACTTC.

The chain has TRBV27 and TRBJ2-7; the D gene is possibly TRBD1 (5 bases). The CDR3 has 16 residues. The V and J ends lost 0 bases and 4 bases respectively, with 16 bases between them. Per the germline V gene, CDR1 is MNHEY and CDR2 is SMNVEV (reference sequence). Written as DNA, the CDR3 is TGTGCCAGCAGTTTATCGTTAGGAGTCTCAGGGTACGAGCAGTACTTC. It encodes CASSLSLGVSGYEQYF.

This clonotype was counted only a few times. The V and J genes are TRBV6-5 and TRBJ2-2; the D is unclear. The V end was cut by 4 bases, the J end by 6 bases, with 12 bases between. The CDR3 length is 14 residues. The germline V gene encodes CDR1 MNHEY and CDR2 SVGAGI. The CDR3 loop reads CASSSTALAGELFF. In DNA, the CDR3 is TGTGCCAGCAGTTCGACGGCATTGGCCGGGGAGCTGTTTTTT.

This clonotype was seen many times. The V call is TRBV10-3, the J call TRBJ2-7; TRBD1 might be the D (6 bases). This CDR3 is built from 15 residues. Germline V gene data show CDR1 as ENHRY and CDR2 as SYGVKD. V was clipped by 3 bases and J by 5 bases, with 17 bases between them. Here the CDR3 DNA reads TGTGCCATCAGTGAAGGGGGTGGGGCTACGAACGAGCAGTACTTC. Its protein product is CAISEGGGATNEQYF.

The chain links TRBV29-1 to TRBJ1-2; 7 bases are a match to TRBD1. Germline CDR1 is SQVTM and CDR2 is ANQGSEA. With 8 bases clipped from V and 9 bases from J, the junction kept 15 bases outside the gene matches. This CDR3 comprises 13 residues. CDR3 sequence (DNA): TGCAGCACCGACTTGCGACAGGGCCTTAGCTACACCTTC. Translation: CSTDLRQGLSYTF. Variable domain in full (rest from reference TRBV29-1 and TRBJ1-2): SAVISQKPSRDICQRGTSLTIQCQVDSQVTMMFWYRQQPGQSLTLIATANQGSEATYESGFVIDKFPISRPNLTFSTLTVSNMSPEDSSIYLCSTDLRQGLSYTFGSGTRLTVV.

This clonotype was counted a few times. This rearrangement joins TRBV15 to TRBJ2-6; 7 positions match TRBD1. With 3 bases clipped from V and 2 bases from J, the junction kept 4 bases outside the gene matches. Germline loops: CDR1 LNHNV, CDR2 YYDKDF (reference sequence). This CDR3 has 16 amino acids. The CDR3: CATSRLQGPGANVLTF. Here the CDR3 DNA reads TGTGCCACCAGCAGGTTACAGGGGCCTGGGGCCAACGTCCTGACTTTC.

V is TRBV9 and J is TRBJ2-1; D perhaps matches TRBD2 (6 bases). Germline CDR1 SGDLS, CDR2 YYNGEE. V was shortened by 2 bases and J by 3 bases, with 18 bases between the two germline ends. The CDR3 is 17 amino acids. The CDR3 nucleotides read TGTGCCAGCAGCGTGATCTCTGGAGGGCCTCTCTACAATGAGCAGTTCTTC. It is translated as CASSVISGGPLYNEQFF.

This clonotype was seen at least ten times. The chain links TRBV7-2 to TRBJ1-2; 8 bases are a match to TRBD1. This CDR3 has 13 amino acids. Losses at the gene ends were 8 bases for V and 4 bases for J; bases not matched to a gene: 6. The germline gives CDR1 SGHTA, CDR2 FQGNSA. Written as DNA, the CDR3 is TGTGCCAGCGGAAGACAGGGGATCTATGGCTACACCTTC. Its translation: CASGRQGIYGYTF.

The table lists this clonotype with many counts. The V and J genes are TRBV7-2 and TRBJ1-2; the D gene is possibly TRBD1 (6 bases). Trimming stripped 5 bases from V and 4 bases from J, with 17 bases between. The V gene's germline CDR1 is SGHTA and CDR2 FQGNSA. The CDR3 is made up of 15 amino acids. CDR3 coding DNA: TGTGCCAGCAGCATGGGGATACAGGGTCGCTATGGCTACACCTTC. It is translated as CASSMGIQGRYGYTF.

This clonotype was observed a few times. V is TRBV24-1 and J is TRBJ2-5; TRBD2 aligns across 7 bases. The CDR3 runs 15 residues. In germline, CDR1 is KGHDR, CDR2 SFDVKD. The ends lost 4 bases at V and 4 bases at J; junction bases unmatched: 8. In DNA form, the CDR3 reads TGTGCCACCAGTGACCCCCAGCGGGGTTCAGAGACCCAGTACTTC. Amino acid sequence: CATSDPQRGSETQYF.

The chain employs TRBV28 and TRBJ2-1, with 7 bases matching TRBD2. The CDR3 runs to 13 residues. The germline V gene has CDR1 MDHEN and CDR2 SYDVKM. J lost 10 bases, V lost 3 bases, and 6 bases had no gene match. CDR3 sequence reads: CASSFHGRHEQFF. The CDR3 DNA sequence: TGTGCCAGCAGTTTTCACGGGAGGCACGAGCAGTTCTTC.

The CDR3 here is CASSRQAAGGAYEQYF. CDR3 nucleotide sequence: TGTGCCAGCAGCCGCCAGGCGGCGGGAGGGGCCTACGAGCAGTACTTC. The chain links TRBV12-3 or TRBV12-4 to TRBJ2-7; 9 bases are shared with TRBD2. Trimming took 6 bases from V and 2 from J; bases not matched to a gene: 11. The CDR3 contains 16 residues.

The rearrangement links TRBV20-1 to TRBJ2-5, with D unresolved. Per germline, CDR1 DFQATT and CDR2 SNEGSKA (reference sequence). This CDR3 is 12 amino acids long. Trimming took off 4 bases at V and 1 base at J, with 7 bases between the two ends. CDR3 DNA: TGCAGTGCTATTTGGCTCCAAGAGACCCAGTACTTC. Translating it yields CSAIWLQETQYF.

This chain joins TRBV9 and TRBJ2-7, with 8 nucleotides matching TRBD2. Germline CDR1 SGDLS, CDR2 YYNGEE. The CDR3 is 15 amino acids. The V and J ends lost 2 bases and 6 bases, in that order; junction bases with no gene match: 10. CDR3 nucleotides: TGTGCCAGCAGCGTTCGGGGACGGGAGGGCCTCGAGCAGTACTTC. This gives the protein CASSVRGREGLEQYF.

The gene calls are TRBV5-6 and TRBJ1-2; D uncertain. CDR1 is SGHDT and CDR2 is YYEEEE in the germline V gene. This CDR3 spans 14 amino acids. The ends were cut back, 2 bases at V and 1 base at J, with 9 bases in the middle. CDR3 sequence reads: CASSFPTLNYGYTF. CDR3 in DNA: TGTGCCAGCAGCTTCCCGACGCTTAACTATGGCTACACCTTC.

Concerning this clonotype: This may stem from a read error, because a much larger clone lies one nucleotide away. The chain recombines TRBV12-3 or TRBV12-4 with TRBJ2-1; 7 positions agree with TRBD2. The trim removed 3 bases at V and 5 bases at J, leaving 4 bases unmatched. This CDR3 has 14 amino acids. CDR3 DNA sequence: TGTGCCAGCAGTTTCAAGGGACTACACAATGAGCAGTTCTTC. Encoded protein: CASSFKGLHNEQFF.

This clonotype showed up many times. V gene TRBV12-3 or TRBV12-4 combines with J gene TRBJ2-5; TRBD2 matches at 7 bases. V was pared by 5 bases and J by 5 bases, with 11 bases of the junction left unmatched. The CDR3 runs to 15 residues. In DNA form, the CDR3 reads TGTGCCAGCAGTCCCGCGGGGGAGGCGGGGGAGACCCAGTACTTC. As protein: CASSPAGEAGETQYF.

This clonotype turned up a few times. The gene calls are TRBV19 and TRBJ2-3, with 9 bases lining up with TRBD1. CDR3 length: 16 residues. CDR1 and CDR2 (germline): LNHDA, SQIVND (reference sequence). J was trimmed by 3 bases and V by 4 bases; bases with no gene match: 8. This CDR3 reads CASSRGQGMITDTQYF. The DNA for the CDR3 is TGTGCCAGTAGTAGGGGACAGGGAATGATAACAGATACGCAGTATTTT.

This rearrangement joins TRBV5-5 to TRBJ2-2; 7 positions agree with TRBD1. V dropped 5 bases and J dropped 2; count of bases not matched to a gene: 6. The length of the CDR3 is 15 residues. Germline V gene data show CDR1 as SGHKS and CDR2 as YYEKEE (reference sequence). The DNA for the CDR3 is TGTGCCAGCAGTTATGACAGGGTCAACACCGGGGAGCTGTTTTTT. This gives the protein CASSYDRVNTGELFF.

The chain has TRBV7-8 and TRBJ1-5; 9 bases map to TRBD1. From germline, CDR1 is SGHVS and CDR2 FQNEAQ. V gave up 5 bases and J gave up 4 bases; unmatched junction bases: 6. The CDR3 covers 15 residues. The DNA of the CDR3 is TGTGCCAGCAGCACTAGCGGGACAGGGAATCAGCCCCAGCATTTT. It encodes CASSTSGTGNQPQHF.

This clonotype was seen ten or more times. This chain joins TRBV2 and TRBJ2-1; TRBD1 is a possible D gene (6 bases). V lost 5 bases and J lost 7, with 15 bases in between. CDR3 length equals 14 residues. Germline loops: CDR1 SNHLY, CDR2 FYNNEI. This CDR3 is CASSKVVQGNEQFF. The CDR3 coding sequence is TGTGCCAGCAGTAAAGTAGTACAGGGAAATGAGCAGTTCTTC.

This clonotype appeared a single time. The rearrangement joins TRBV5-1 to TRBJ2-3, with 8 bases aligning to TRBD2. Trimming at V came to 4 bases and at J to 2 bases, leaving 9 bases not matched to a gene. CDR1 and CDR2 from the germline V gene are SGHRS and YFSETQ. The CDR3 has 16 residues. CDR3: CASSAKVSGNTDTQYF. The DNA of the CDR3 is TGCGCCAGCAGCGCGAAAGTTAGCGGGAACACAGATACGCAGTATTTT.

The genes are TRBV30 and TRBJ2-7; 7 positions match TRBD2. The trim removed 8 bases at V and 6 bases at J, leaving 16 bases unmatched. The CDR3 loop spans 14 amino acids. CDR1 and CDR2 from the germline V gene are GTSNPN and SVGIG (reference sequence). CDR3 DNA sequence: TGTGCCAGTAGCCCCGGGCGGGAGTTCCGCGAGCAGTACTTC. It is translated as CASSPGREFREQYF.

This clonotype has a handful of counts. V gene TRBV15 combines with J gene TRBJ1-5; no clear D gene. The CDR3 has 14 residues. V lost 4 bases and J lost 1, with 8 bases in between. Per the germline V gene, CDR1 is LNHNV and CDR2 is YYDKDF (reference sequence). CDR3 nucleotide sequence: TGTGCCACCAGCACGGGCCGGAGCAATCAGCCCCAGCATTTT. Translation gives CATSTGRSNQPQHF. The whole variable domain, remainder taken from reference TRBV15 and TRBJ1-5, is DAMVIQNPRYQVTQFGKPVTLSCSQTLNHNVMYWYQQKSSQAPKLLFHYYDKDFNNEADTPDNFQSRRPNTSFCFLDIRSPGLGDTAMYLCATSTGRSNQPQHFGDGTRLSIL.